This T cell receptor beta chain was found in a study of blood T cells in healthy people across ages. This clonotype was detected only a few times. Alongside a J-beta primer mix, a sample-barcoded 5' primer served in a second PCR lasting about 7 to 12 cycles. Every sample gave at least 2.5 million paired-end reads containing CDR3. From the 5' RACE reads, TCRdb called clonotypes with MiXCR, one entry per CDR3 protein. The sample carries 1,100,000 or so distinct CDR3 sequences, 40% to 50% recorded once. The length of the CDR3 is 15 residues. Germline trimming cut 1 base from V and 2 bases from J; bases unmatched to any gene: 4. Germline V gives CDR1 ENHRY, CDR2 SYGVKD.

J is TRBJ2-7 and V is TRBV10-3; TRBD2 aligns across 8 bases. The sequencing sample was made of blood. The sequence derives from a woman in her sixties in good health. Written as DNA, the CDR3 is TGTGCCATCAGTGAGTTTAGTAGCGGGACCTACGAGCAGTACTTC. This gives the protein CAISEFSSGTYEQYF.